This TCR beta chain was found in a study of molecular identifiers for immune sequencing clone quantification (dated by TCRdb to the late 2010s). A note on the overall study: In a replicate experiment, RNA from roughly 20,000 or 100,000 naive CD8 T cells was split into five aliquots, four of which were sequenced. CD8 T cells were used in a methods study to benchmark molecular-identifier clustering-based TCR repertoire sequencing (MIDCIRS) and TCR RNA copy counting. Study-wide findings and limitations: When barcode sub-clustering was omitted, TCR diversity was inflated by chimeric consensus sequences, with chimeras reaching as high as 47%. Identical TCR molecules sharing a barcode could cause highly expanded clone sizes to be underestimated. In CMV-specific effector cells, over 98% of molecules were held by clones above 20 RNA copies, whereas under 1% of molecules were held by such clones in naive cells. Spiked-in Jurkat TCR RNA equal to a single cell's worth was reported to be detectable even within 1,100,000 naive CD8 T cells. About 3.1 recovered TCR RNA copies per cell were obtained by modeling, versus approximately 9 by digital PCR, implying a capture efficiency of 30% to 35%. The naive libraries included spiked-in Jurkat TCR RNA (10 copies' worth), and this Jurkat TCR RNA is not part of the donor repertoire.

Libraries of naive CD8 T cells were generated from roughly 20,000 to 1,000,000 sorted cells, with 10%, 30% or 50% of the purified RNA used. On a BD FACSAria II, naive CD8 T cells were FACS-sorted as CD8+CD4-CCR7+CD45RA+ and collected into RLT Plus buffer. To test detection sensitivity, Jurkat RNA equal to around nine TCR copies was added to samples of about 20,000-1,000,000 naive CD8 T cells. CD8 T cells were enriched with RosetteSep CD8+ T Cell Enrichment Cocktail and Ficoll-Paque, followed by ACK red cell lysis. Library method: PCR. For sequencing, an Illumina HiSeq 4000 was employed. Bulk TCR libraries were generated as previously described, with the TCR primers listed in Table S5 used. The Qiagen AllPrep DNA/RNA kit was used to purify total RNA. Before analysis, reads from multiple sequencing runs of the same library were pooled. For the original study's pipeline: Only reads with exact TCR constant sequence were kept, trimmed to 150 nt, and grouped by their 12-nt molecular barcodes. Reads within each barcode group were sub-clustered using a 15% Levenshtein threshold, and quality-weighted consensus sequences were constructed for each RNA molecule. Non-functional sequences were removed, as were lower-count sequences one edit away from another. Based on fitting two negative binomial distributions, any barcode sub-cluster with under 20% of the maximum read count was discarded. The raw public data were reprocessed by TCRdb itself: fastp quality trimming at Q25, MiXCR clonotype calling, in-frame beta chains only. Rows with a matching CDR3 protein are joined into one entry that keeps the most common DNA and genes. V and J calls and clone size were set by TCRdb, not the authors. Across this sample there are around 82,000 distinct CDR3 sequences, with around 17% seen only once. Together, the top ten hold roughly 0.8% of the sample.

This clonotype was observed many times. The antigen it binds to is not known. The sample holds no much larger clone one base away, and base qualities are not on file. The clonotype comes from a human donor in good health. Some libraries in this study had Jurkat cell RNA spiked in. Sequenced sample: naive CD8+ T cells from blood, with Jurkat cell RNA spiked in. What this sample's cell subset or site label stands for: FACS-sorted CD8+CD4-CCR7+CD45RA+ naive T cells.

The CDR3 amino acid sequence is: CASYMNTEAFF. The bases read TGTGCCAGCTACATGAACACTGAAGCTTTCTTT. The receptor chain draws on TRBV2 and TRBJ1-1, with an unclear D gene assignment. The CDR3, from cysteine to phenylalanine, totals 11 residues. Only the CDR3 part of the read is kept: 33 bases, read in frame from the first base. V drops 8 bases and J drops 0 bases, leaving 4 bases in between. CDR1 SNHLY and CDR2 FYNNEI are derived from the germline V gene.